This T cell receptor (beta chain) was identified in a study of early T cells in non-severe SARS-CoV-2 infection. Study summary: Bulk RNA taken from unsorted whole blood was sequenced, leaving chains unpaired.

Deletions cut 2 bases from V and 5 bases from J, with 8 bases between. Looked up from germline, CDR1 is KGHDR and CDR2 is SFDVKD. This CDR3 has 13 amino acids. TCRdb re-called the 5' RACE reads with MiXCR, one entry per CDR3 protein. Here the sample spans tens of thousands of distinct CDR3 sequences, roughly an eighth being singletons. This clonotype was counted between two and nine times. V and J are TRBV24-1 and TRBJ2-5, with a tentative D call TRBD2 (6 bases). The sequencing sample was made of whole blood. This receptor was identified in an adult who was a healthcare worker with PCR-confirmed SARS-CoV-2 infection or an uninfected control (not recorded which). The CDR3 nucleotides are TGTGCCACCAGTGATTCGGCGGGGGAGACCCAGTACTTC. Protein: CATSDSAGETQYF.